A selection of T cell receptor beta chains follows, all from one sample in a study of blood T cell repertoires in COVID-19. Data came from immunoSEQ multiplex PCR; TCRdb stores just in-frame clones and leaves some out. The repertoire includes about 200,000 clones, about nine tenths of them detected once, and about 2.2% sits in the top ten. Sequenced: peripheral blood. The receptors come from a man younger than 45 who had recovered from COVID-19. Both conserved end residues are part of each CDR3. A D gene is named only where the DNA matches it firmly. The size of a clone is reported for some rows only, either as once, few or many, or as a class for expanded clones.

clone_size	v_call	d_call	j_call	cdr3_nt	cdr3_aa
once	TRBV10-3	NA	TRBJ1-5	TGTGCCATCAGTGAGTCGCAGGGGCCCCAGCATTTT	CAISESQGPQHF
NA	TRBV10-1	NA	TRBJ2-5	TGCGCCAGCAGTGAGTGGAGCGGCCAAGAGACCCAGTACTTC	CASSEWSGQETQYF
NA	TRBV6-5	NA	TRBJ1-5	TGTGCCAGCAGTTACGGCAGGGGTCAGCCCCAGCATTTT	CASSYGRGQPQHF
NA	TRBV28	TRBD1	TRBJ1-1	TGTGCCAGCGAACAAGGACAGGGAGAAACTGAAGCTTTCTTT	CASEQGQGETEAFF
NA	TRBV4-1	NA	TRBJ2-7	TGCGCCAGCAGCCACCAGGCGGGCGGCAGCTACGAGCAGTACTTC	CASSHQAGGSYEQYF
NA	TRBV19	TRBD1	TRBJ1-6	TGTGCCAGTAGTATAGGGGCAGGGGGATCACCCCTCCACTTT	CASSIGAGGSPLHF
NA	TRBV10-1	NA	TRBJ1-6	TGCGCCAGCAGTGAGTCCCGACAGGCTAATTCACCCCTCCACTTT	CASSESRQANSPLHF
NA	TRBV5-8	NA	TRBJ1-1	TGTGCCAGCAGCTTGGGACTTGATTACATGAACACTGAAGCTTTCTTT	CASSLGLDYMNTEAFF
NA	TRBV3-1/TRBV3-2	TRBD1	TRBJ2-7	TGTGCCAGCAGCCCGGGACAGGGGGCGGGTGAGCAGTACTTC	CASSPGQGAGEQYF
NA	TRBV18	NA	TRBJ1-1	TGTGCCAGCGGCACCGGACAGAACACTGAAGCTTTCTTT	CASGTGQNTEAFF
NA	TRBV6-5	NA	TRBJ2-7	TGTGCCAGCAGCCCAGGGCAGGGGATCTCCTACGAGCAGTACTTC	CASSPGQGISYEQYF
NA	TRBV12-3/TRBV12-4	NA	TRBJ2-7	TGTGCCAGCAGTTTGTCTGTTAGCTACGAGCAGTACTTC	CASSLSVSYEQYF
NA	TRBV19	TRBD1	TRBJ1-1	TGTGCCAGTATCCGAACCGACAGGGTGAACACTGAAGCTTTCTTT	CASIRTDRVNTEAFF
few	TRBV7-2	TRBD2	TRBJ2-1	TGTGCCAGCAGCCAGACTAGCGGGGGGCGCGGTGAGCAGTTCTTC	CASSQTSGGRGEQFF
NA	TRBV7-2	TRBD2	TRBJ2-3	TGTGCCAGCAGCAGGACTAGCGACACAGATACGCAGTATTTT	CASSRTSDTDTQYF
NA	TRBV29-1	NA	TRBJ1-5	TGCAGCGTTGCGGTAACAGAGGGTCAGCCCCAGCATTTT	CSVAVTEGQPQHF
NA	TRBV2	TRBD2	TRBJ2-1	TGTGCCAGCACACGGCTAGCGGGGGTCAATGAGCAGTTCTTC	CASTRLAGVNEQFF
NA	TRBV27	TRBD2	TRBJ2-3	TGTGCCAGCAGTACTATAGCGGGGGGCACAGATACGCAGTATTTT	CASSTIAGGTDTQYF
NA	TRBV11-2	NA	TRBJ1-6	TGTGCCAGCATCAAGGATCCCGGGGTTTATAATTCACCCCTCCACTTT	CASIKDPGVYNSPLHF
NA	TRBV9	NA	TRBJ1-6	TGTGCCAGCAGCGTCCGGGACTCAAATTCACCCCTCCACTTT	CASSVRDSNSPLHF
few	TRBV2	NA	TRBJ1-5	TGTGCCAGCAGGACAGTTTATAGCAATCAGCCCCAGCATTTT	CASRTVYSNQPQHF
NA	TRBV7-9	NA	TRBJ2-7	TGTGCCAGCAGCTTAGGGAGCTACGAGCAGTACTTC	CASSLGSYEQYF
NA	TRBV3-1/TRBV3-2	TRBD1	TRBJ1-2	TGTGCCAGCAGCCAAGGCTGGACAGGGGAGGGGGGCTACACCTTC	CASSQGWTGEGGYTF
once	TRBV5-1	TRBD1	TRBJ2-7	TGCGCCAGCAGCTTGGGACAGGGGGCATCCTACGAGCAGTACTTC	CASSLGQGASYEQYF
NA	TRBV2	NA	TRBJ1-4	TGTGCCAGCAGTGACCCCGGATCCAGGCTTGAAAAACTGTTTTTT	CASSDPGSRLEKLFF
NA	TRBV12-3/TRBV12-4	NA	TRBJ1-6	TGTGCCAGCAGTACGCGGACGGGATCACCCCTCCACTTT	CASSTRTGSPLHF
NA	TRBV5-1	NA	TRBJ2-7	TGCGCCAGCAGCTTTGGAGGGTGGTACGAGCAGTACTTC	CASSFGGWYEQYF
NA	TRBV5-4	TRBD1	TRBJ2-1	TGTGCCAGCAGCTCAGGACAGGGAACCGATGAGCAGTTCTTC	CASSSGQGTDEQFF
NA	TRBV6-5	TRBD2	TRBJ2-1	TGTGCCAGCAGTTCTTCTAGCGGGGCCCGAGGTGAGCAGTTCTTC	CASSSSSGARGEQFF
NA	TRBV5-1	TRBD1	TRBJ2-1	TGCGCCAGCAGCTTGGGTTTGGGACAGGGGGCAAGTGAGCAGTTCTTC	CASSLGLGQGASEQFF
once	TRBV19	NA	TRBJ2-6	TGTGCCAGTAGTACACAGGGAAGTACCCGAGACTCTGGGGCCAACGTCCTGACTTTC	CASSTQGSTRDSGANVLTF
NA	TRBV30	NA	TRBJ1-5	TGTGCCTGGAGTGCCCGCGACAGGAGAAATCAGCCCCAGCATTTT	CAWSARDRRNQPQHF
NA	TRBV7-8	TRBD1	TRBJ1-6	TGTGCCAGCAGCTTGATTGACAGGGAGAATTCACCCCTCCACTTT	CASSLIDRENSPLHF
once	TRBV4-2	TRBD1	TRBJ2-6	TGTGCCAGCAACAGGGGGCCTAGGGACTCTGGGGCCAACGTCCTGACTTTC	CASNRGPRDSGANVLTF
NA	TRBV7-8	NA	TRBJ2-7	TGTGCCAGCAGCTTGATCCCGGACAGAGTCTACGAGCAGTACTTC	CASSLIPDRVYEQYF
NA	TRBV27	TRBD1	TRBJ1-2	TGTGCCAGCAGCCAAGCCAAGACAGGGGGATACTATGGCTACACCTTC	CASSQAKTGGYYGYTF
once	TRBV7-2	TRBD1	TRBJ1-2	TGTGCCAGCAGCTCCCAGGGGGTGTGGGATGGCTACACCTTC	CASSSQGVWDGYTF
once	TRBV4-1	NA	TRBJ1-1	TGCGCCAGCAGCCAAGTTGTTGGGGGGGAGGCTTTCTTT	CASSQVVGGEAFF
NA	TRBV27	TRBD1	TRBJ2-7	TGTGCCAGCAGTTTAAGGGGGCTAGGGTACGAGCAGTACTTC	CASSLRGLGYEQYF
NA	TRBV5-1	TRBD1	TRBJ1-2	TGCGCCAGCAGCTTGCTGGGACAGGGGGACTATGGCTACACCTTC	CASSLLGQGDYGYTF
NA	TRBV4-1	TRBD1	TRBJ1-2	TGCGCCAGCAGCCGTAACGGACAGGGGGCGCCTGGCTACACCTTC	CASSRNGQGAPGYTF